Detailed here is one TCR beta chain. The antigen it recognizes is unknown. One base away there is no much larger clone; base qualities are not given. This sample stems from a study of blood T cells in healthy people across ages (dated by TCRdb to 2014 to 2015). At the level of the whole study: In model experiments, roughly one uniquely barcoded TCR beta cDNA molecule per two T cells was captured by template switching. To avoid experimental bias, donors of different ages were spread randomly across the sequencing lanes. Using the same blood draw, the study looked at two additional independent replicas of 1 million unique cDNA reads for two donors, one aged 18 to 30 and the other aged 80 or older. To track age-related changes in TCR beta repertoire diversity, the study relied on deep sequencing normalized with unique cDNA molecular identifiers. Four age groups were formed from the donors: young (average around 15 years), middle-aged (approximately 41), aged (around 68) and long-lived (82).

Systemically healthy Caucasian individuals from Russia, about 38 in total and aged about 6 to 95 years, were included as donors. Ten milliliters of peripheral blood were drawn from each donor into EDTA-treated Vacutainer tubes. Ficoll-Paque density-gradient centrifugation was used to isolate PBMCs, with at least 6 million obtained per sample. Trizol reagent was used to extract total RNA from PBMCs, with at least 6 micrograms per sample. For every donor, an aliquot of PBMCs went through flow cytometry to measure the percentages of naive CD45RAhigh/CD27high T cells. The CDR3 runs 15 amino acids, cysteine and phenylalanine included. CDR3 DNA only is kept here, 45 bases in frame from base 1. Relative to germline, V is 6 bases shorter and J is 5 bases shorter, with 17 bases between their ends. Study-wide conclusions, independent of this receptor: As age increased, observed TCR beta diversity per million T cells dropped in a roughly linear way, and a significant reduction was already evident by age around 41. Since profiling was done on bulk unsorted PBMCs, naive and antigen-experienced compartments could not be conclusively compared. Estimates of total diversity based on one million sequenced T cells were considered lower bounds and underestimates. Because the CMV infection status of the donors was unknown, age-related changes in expanded clonotypes may potentially have been confounded. The long-lived group showed more naive CD4+ T cells, fewer expanded clones and increased TCR diversity than the aged group, suggesting age selection. A strong correlation was found between observed TCR beta diversity and the percentage of naive T cells measured by flow cytometry.

Library preparation used 5' RACE. Reads for this sample came from an Illumina HiSeq 2500. The second PCR ran for about 7 to 11 cycles and used a J-beta primer mix along with a sample-barcoded 5' primer. Each TCR beta cDNA molecule received a unique molecular identifier from a template-switch 5' adaptor carrying 12 random nucleotides. Each sample yielded at least 2.5 million CDR3-containing paired-end reads. All of the RNA was converted into first-strand cDNA using the Mint cDNA synthesis kit, with a TRBC-specific oligonucleotide serving as the primer. After uracil-DNA glycosylase treatment, a first 18-cycle PCR used universal primers M1SS and BC2_uni_R on all cDNA. Per the original workflow: For normalization, 1 million high-quality reads were randomly selected from each sample, with every read carrying a distinct molecular identifier. Instead of being binned into consensus sequences, reads with shared molecular identifiers were discarded. MiTCR, with a Q25 quality threshold and the strictest error-elimination algorithm, was used for CDR3 identification, clonotype clustering and error correction. A nonparametric unseen species model with Euler transformation was used to estimate lower-bound total TCR beta diversity. Using fastp at Q25 and MiXCR, TCRdb reprocessed the public reads and kept productive beta chains. Every CDR3 protein is listed once, alongside the most common genes and DNA of its rows. TCRdb, not the original authors, processed these V and J calls. A total of fewer than 900,000 distinct CDR3 sequences appear in this sample, approximately 35% of them only once. The ten largest make up 10% to 15% of the sample.

This TCR was sampled from a young man in good health. Here the chain combines TRBV12-3 or TRBV12-4 and TRBJ2-1; a confident D gene designation cannot be given. Sequenced sample: blood. The CDR3 has the sequence CASSPKPGGHNEQFF. In nucleotide form, the sequence is TGTGCCAGCAGCCCAAAGCCTGGCGGCCACAATGAGCAGTTCTTC.